This T cell receptor (beta chain) was recorded in a study of T cell changes during pregnancy in multiple sclerosis. Produced via immunoSEQ multiplex PCR; TCRdb's table is partial and in-frame only. There are 22,000 or so clones in the sample; approximately 95% occur only once, and roughly 7.4% lies in the top ten. V was trimmed by 5 bases and J by 4 bases, leaving 11 bases between them. The CDR3 has 13 residues. Germline CDR1 SGHAT, CDR2 FQNNGV. This clone was detected once. The receptor comes from a female donor with multiple sclerosis, enrolled in a pregnancy study. The sample in question was CD8+ T cells from peripheral blood mononuclear cells, obtained in the third trimester of pregnancy. V and J are TRBV11-2 and TRBJ1-1; D possibly corresponds to TRBD1 (5 bases). The CDR3 protein is CASSPLRGTEAFF. CDR3 in DNA: TGTGCCAGCAGCCCACTTAGGGGCACTGAAGCTTTCTTT. The complete variable domain, with remaining parts taken from reference TRBV11-2 and TRBJ1-1, reads EAGVAQSPRYKIIEKRQSVAFWCNPISGHATLYWYQQILGQGPKLLIQFQNNGVVDDSQLPKDRFSAERLKGVDSTLKIQPAKLEDSAVYLCASSPLRGTEAFFGQGTRLTVV.